The next 18 T cell receptor beta chains were all read from a single sample in a study of T-cell memory formation after mild COVID-19. TCRdb analysed the 5' RACE reads with MiXCR anew, one entry per CDR3 protein. The table records about 400,000 distinct CDR3 sequences, 20% to 30% of them present only once. The sample comprised PBMCs or a T cell subset sorted from them (not recorded which). The source of these receptors is an adult woman who had mild COVID-19 (a few samples of this study predate the infection). Cell type and time point are not known.

This clonotype was observed once. V is TRBV13 and J is TRBJ2-5; D tentatively reads TRBD1 or TRBD2 (7 bases each). The V gene lost 5 bases and the J gene lost 1 base, with 20 bases spanning the gap. CDR1 and CDR2 from the germline V gene are PRHDT and FYEKMQ (reference sequence). The CDR3 has 17 residues. The DNA of the CDR3 is TGTGCCAGCAGCCCCTCAGGGGGGGTTCCCCCCCAAGAGACCCAGTACTTC. Translated, it gives CASSPSGGVPPQETQYF.

This clonotype has a handful of counts. The V gene is TRBV7-9, the J gene TRBJ2-7; D could derive from TRBD1 or TRBD2 (5 bases each). Between the trimmed V and J ends, which lost 1 base and 4 bases, there was a span of 17 bases. The CDR3 extends over 16 amino acids. Germline CDR1 and CDR2: SEHNR and FQNEAQ (reference sequence). The CDR3 DNA reads TGTGCCAGCAGCTTAGAACCGGGACGGTCACCATACGAGCAGTACTTC. Protein sequence: CASSLEPGRSPYEQYF.

This clonotype has only a few counts. The V and J genes are TRBV21-1 and TRBJ2-3; TRBD2 is taken as the D call from the table, unchecked against the DNA. TRBV21-1 is deemed a pseudogene. The length of the CDR3 is 14 residues. In DNA, the CDR3 is TGTGCCAGCAGCAAATGGCGGGTCACAGATACGCAGTATTTT. It is translated as CASSKWRVTDTQYF.

This clonotype was seen a few times. The genes are TRBV5-4 and TRBJ2-2; D not certain. CDR3 length: 14 amino acids. Trimming left V 0 bases short and J 4 bases short, with 7 bases between. Germline loops: CDR1 SGHNT, CDR2 YYREEE (reference sequence). CDR3 in DNA: TGTGCCAGCAGCTTGGGGGCCACCACCGGGGAGCTGTTTTTT. Its translation is CASSLGATTGELFF.

This sequence joins TRBV7-8 and TRBJ1-2; the match to TRBD1 covers 8 bases. Germline CDR1 reads SGHVS; CDR2 reads FQNEAQ. The CDR3 has 15 residues. V shed 3 bases and J 0 bases; nucleotides not matched to a gene: 3. The CDR3 sequence is CASSLGTGANYGYTF. The DNA for the CDR3 is TGTGCCAGCAGCTTGGGGACAGGTGCTAACTATGGCTACACCTTC.

This clonotype appeared a few times. The chain links TRBV18 to TRBJ2-7; TRBD2 is a possible D gene (6 bases). The V gene lost 3 bases and the J gene lost 5 bases, with 8 bases spanning the gap. Per the germline V gene, CDR1 is KGHSH and CDR2 is LQKENI. The CDR3 is made up of 12 amino acids. The CDR3 nucleotides read TGTGCCAGCTCACCCGGGACTGACGAGCAGTACTTC. Translated, it gives CASSPGTDEQYF. Using reference TRBV18 and TRBJ2-7 for the parts outside the CDR3, the full variable domain is NAGVMQNPRHLVRRRGQEARLRCSPMKGHSHVYWYRQLPEEGLKFMVYLQKENIIDESGMPKERFSAEFPKEGPSILRIQQVVRGDSAAYFCASSPGTDEQYFGPGTRLTVT.

This clonotype was observed at least ten times. This chain connects TRBV5-1 to TRBJ2-3; D call uncertain. Per germline, CDR1 SGHRS and CDR2 YFSETQ. Trimming took 3 bases from V and 2 from J, leaving 4 bases between them. This CDR3 has 12 residues. CDR3 region: CASSSVTDTQYF. In DNA, the CDR3 is TGCGCCAGCAGCTCCGTCACAGATACGCAGTATTTT. The full variable domain, rest sourced from reference TRBV5-1 and TRBJ2-3, is KAGVTQTPRYLIKTRGQQVTLSCSPISGHRSVSWYQQTPGQGLQFLFEYFSETQRNKGNFPGRFSGRQFSNSRSEMNVSTLELGDSALYLCASSSVTDTQYFGPGTRLTVL.

A few counts support this clonotype. V usage is TRBV7-9 and J usage is TRBJ2-5; 10 bases align to TRBD1. CDR3 length: 16 amino acids. From germline, CDR1 is SEHNR and CDR2 FQNEAQ (reference sequence). Losses at the gene ends were 5 bases for V and 1 base for J; bases not matched to a gene: 7. The CDR3 sequence is CASSLGDRGSQETQYF. Here the CDR3 DNA reads TGTGCCAGCAGCCTAGGGGACAGGGGATCCCAAGAGACCCAGTACTTC.

This clonotype was counted at least ten times. The genes are TRBV5-5 and TRBJ2-3; D is perhaps TRBD2 (5 bases). The germline V gene has CDR1 SGHKS and CDR2 YYEKEE (reference sequence). Trimming stripped 3 bases from V and 6 bases from J, with 14 bases between. The CDR3 runs 14 residues. Here the CDR3 DNA reads TGTGCCAGCAGCTCCCTCGGTGGAGGCGATACGCAGTATTTT. Its translation: CASSSLGGGDTQYF.

This clonotype was seen more than once but under ten times. The CDR3 bases are TGTGCCAGCAGCTCCTGGGAAGACGCCTACGAGCAGTACTTC. It specifies CASSSWEDAYEQYF. The chain uses TRBV7-9 and TRBJ2-7; D is uncertain. CDR1 is SEHNR and CDR2 is FQNEAQ in the germline V gene (reference sequence). The CDR3 is 14 residues long. Trimming stripped 4 bases from V and 2 bases from J, with 12 bases between.

This clonotype was picked up many times. CDR3 in DNA: TGCAGTGCTAGAGCGAACACTGAAGCTTTCTTT. It specifies CSARANTEAFF. The rearrangement joins TRBV20-1 to TRBJ1-1; D remains ambiguous. V lost 1 base, J lost 1 base, and 1 base lay in between. This CDR3 region has 11 residues. Germline assignment: CDR1 DFQATT and CDR2 SNEGSKA (reference sequence).

The rearrangement links TRBV6-6 to TRBJ2-1; 8 positions match TRBD2. Germline-derived CDR1 and CDR2 are MNHNY and SVGAGI (reference sequence). The V segment lost 3 bases and the J segment 1 base; nucleotides outside the gene matches: 8. The length of the CDR3 is 17 residues. In DNA, the CDR3 is TGTGCCAGCAGTTATAGGACTAGCAGGTCGTCCTACAATGAGCAGTTCTTC. It translates to CASSYRTSRSSYNEQFF.

The chain carries TRBV3-1 and TRBJ1-1, with 9 bases identical to TRBD1. The V segment lost 0 bases and the J segment 1 base; nucleotides outside the gene matches: 12. The CDR3 is made up of 19 amino acids. Germline CDR1 is LGHDT and CDR2 is YNNKEL (reference sequence). CDR3 in DNA: TGTGCCAGCAGCCAAGATATCGGGACAGGGTTGCTGTCGAACACTGAAGCTTTCTTT. Amino acids: CASSQDIGTGLLSNTEAFF.

V usage is TRBV12-3 or TRBV12-4 and J usage is TRBJ1-5, with 7 nucleotides matching TRBD1. The CDR3 loop spans 16 amino acids. The trim removed 2 bases at V and 5 bases at J, leaving 9 bases unmatched. This chain's CDR3 is CASSLPRTGRYQPQHF. The CDR3, as DNA: TGTGCCAGCAGTTTACCGCGGACAGGAAGGTATCAGCCCCAGCATTTT.

This clonotype was detected a few times. This chain uses TRBV7-9 with TRBJ2-7, with D perhaps matching TRBD1 (6 bases). Germline V gene sequence: CDR1 SEHNR, CDR2 FQNEAQ (reference sequence). The CDR3 is 15 residues long. V was shortened by 5 bases and J by 1 base, with 15 bases between the two germline ends. This CDR3 reads CASSHTRQDSYEQYF. DNA of the CDR3: TGTGCCAGCAGCCATACGAGACAGGATTCCTACGAGCAGTACTTC.

Only a few counts were recorded for this clonotype. This chain links TRBV29-1 with TRBJ2-1; a possible D gene is TRBD2 (6 bases). Germline CDR1 SQVTM, CDR2 ANQGSEA. This CDR3 is built from 13 residues. CDR3 in amino acids: CTSVSGGGNEQFF. Written as DNA, the CDR3 is TGCACCAGCGTCAGCGGAGGAGGGAATGAGCAGTTCTTC.

The chain couples TRBV3-1 to TRBJ2-3; 7 bases align to TRBD2. The CDR3 totals 16 residues. Looked up from germline, CDR1 is LGHDT and CDR2 is YNNKEL (reference sequence). V was clipped by 3 bases and J by 4 bases; unmatched bases: 10. The CDR3 spells CASSHGGGFFADTQYF. CDR3 nucleotides: TGTGCCAGCAGCCACGGCGGGGGTTTTTTCGCAGATACGCAGTATTTT.

The V and J genes are TRBV20-1 and TRBJ2-7; TRBD2 is a possible D gene (6 bases). This CDR3 has 14 residues. V was cut by 0 bases and J by 3 bases, with 12 bases left in between. CDR1 is DFQATT, CDR2 SNEGSKA, per germline (reference sequence). CDR3 sequence reads: CSARDWREGYEQYF. In DNA form, the CDR3 reads TGCAGTGCTAGAGATTGGCGGGAAGGCTACGAGCAGTACTTC.